The 17 T cell receptor beta chains presented below share a single source sample, sequenced in a study of blood T cell repertoires in COVID-19. The protocol was immunoSEQ multiplex PCR, while the TCRdb copy is restricted to in-frame clones and leaves out a portion. The table includes a few hundred thousand clones, around 83% detected once. Source material: peripheral blood. All receptors derive from a man between 50 and 59 years old who had recovered from COVID-19.

The gene calls are TRBV27 and TRBJ1-4; perhaps TRBD1 as D (6 bases). Trimming shortened V by 4 bases and J by 8 bases, and 14 bases separated the two germline ends. Germline CDR1 reads MNHEY; CDR2 reads SMNVEV (reference sequence). This CDR3 is 14 amino acids long. For the CDR3, the DNA is TGTGCCAGCAGTTCCTGGACAGAAGGCGAAAAACTGTTTTTT. It yields the protein CASSSWTEGEKLFF.

This clone was seen a few times. The chain employs TRBV11-3 and TRBJ2-3; 8 nucleotides agree with TRBD1. The trim removed 1 base at V and 4 bases at J, leaving 4 bases unmatched. This CDR3 has 15 residues. The germline V gene has CDR1 SGHNT and CDR2 YENEEA. CDR3 amino acids: CASSLGQGLADTQYF. CDR3 DNA sequence: TGTGCCAGCAGCTTAGGACAGGGGTTAGCAGATACGCAGTATTTT.

In its sample, this clone was seen a few times. V is TRBV4-1 and J is TRBJ1-6, with 8 bases identical to TRBD1. The CDR3 extends over 16 amino acids. Losses at the gene ends were 2 bases for V and 5 bases for J; bases not matched to a gene: 5. Germline CDR1 is MGHRA and CDR2 is YSYEKL. CDR3 nucleotide sequence: TGCGCCAGCAGCCAAAAACAGGGGGGAGATAATTCACCCCTCCACTTT. It yields the protein CASSQKQGGDNSPLHF.

The V call is TRBV5-1, the J call TRBJ2-1; tentatively, D is TRBD2 (7 bases). CDR1 is SGHRS, CDR2 YFSETQ, per germline. V was shortened by 2 bases and J by 4 bases, with 10 bases between the two germline ends. The CDR3 extends over 14 amino acids. The CDR3 spells CASSLAGQYNEQFF. The CDR3 DNA reads TGCGCCAGCAGCTTAGCGGGACAATACAATGAGCAGTTCTTC.

The chain joins TRBV29-1 to TRBJ2-1; 11 nucleotides align to TRBD2. Germline values: CDR1 SQVTM, CDR2 ANQGSEA. This CDR3 has 15 amino acids. With 7 bases clipped from V and 2 bases from J, the junction kept 7 bases outside the gene matches. Written as DNA, the CDR3 is TGCAGCGCAAGAGGGACTAGCGGAACCTACAATGAGCAGTTCTTC. Its translation: CSARGTSGTYNEQFF.

To note about this clone: This specimen includes other DNA sequences encoding the same CDR3. The rearrangement joins TRBV28 to TRBJ2-1, with 12 bases matching TRBD1. Germline-derived CDR1 and CDR2 are MDHEN and SYDVKM. V trimming: 2 bases; J trimming: 3 bases; junction bases outside the gene matches: 2. The CDR3 loop spans 16 amino acids. CDR3 DNA sequence: TGTGCCAGCAGTTTAGGGACAGGGGGCCACTACAATGAGCAGTTCTTC. It is translated as CASSLGTGGHYNEQFF.

The V gene is TRBV28, the J gene TRBJ1-2, with a possible D match to TRBD1 (5 bases). CDR3 length equals 10 residues. The germline gives CDR1 MDHEN, CDR2 SYDVKM. V lost 6 bases and J lost 6, with 5 bases in between. For the CDR3, the DNA is TGTGCCAGCAGGGACAATGGCTACACCTTC. This translates into CASRDNGYTF.

V is TRBV6-1 and J is TRBJ2-5; TRBD1 matches 8 bases. The CDR3 has 19 amino acids. From germline, CDR1 is MNHNS and CDR2 SASEGT. V shed 4 bases, J shed 1 base, and the junction held 17 bases outside the gene matches. This CDR3 reads CASSVLLGMDRVGQETQYF. The CDR3 coding sequence is TGTGCCAGCAGTGTCCTCCTCGGGATGGACAGGGTCGGCCAAGAGACCCAGTACTTC.

The V call is TRBV19, the J call TRBJ2-5; 8 nucleotides match TRBD2. In germline, CDR1 is LNHDA, CDR2 SQIVND (reference sequence). Unmatched junction bases numbered 8, after V lost 6 bases and J lost 5 bases. CDR3 length: 14 residues. The CDR3 nucleotides are TGTGCCAGTAGCAGACTAGCGTCTCGGGAGACCCAGTACTTC. Protein product: CASSRLASRETQYF.

The chain links TRBV6-1 to TRBJ2-7, with 8 nucleotides matching TRBD2. Trimming cost V 2 bases and J 5 bases; bases outside gene matches: 8. CDR3 length: 15 amino acids. Germline CDR1 and CDR2: MNHNS and SASEGT. Written as DNA, the CDR3 is TGTGCCAGCAGTGAAATAAGCGGGAGCAGCCACGAGCAGTACTTC. Protein: CASSEISGSSHEQYF.

This chain links TRBV12-3 or TRBV12-4 with TRBJ1-2; D is ambiguous. The CDR3 length is 12 residues. With 3 bases removed from V and 3 bases from J, the gap between germline ends came to 5 bases. CDR3 loop: CASSFGYYGYTF. CDR3 coding DNA: TGTGCCAGCAGTTTCGGTTACTATGGCTACACCTTC.

The chain links TRBV10-2 to TRBJ1-2; the match to TRBD1 covers 10 bases. CDR1 is WSHSY, CDR2 SAAADI, per germline. This CDR3 has 15 amino acids. With V trimmed by 4 bases and J by 8 bases, 10 bases remained unmatched. The CDR3 sequence is CASSGTGTGVLGYTF. CDR3 in DNA: TGCGCCAGCAGTGGGACCGGGACAGGGGTTTTGGGCTACACCTTC.

As DNA, the CDR3 is TGTGCCACCAGCAGAGATGCGGGATTGAACACCGGGGAGCTGTTTTTT. It specifies CATSRDAGLNTGELFF. The chain joins TRBV15 to TRBJ2-2, with D possibly matching TRBD2 (6 bases). The V end lost 0 bases, the J end lost 1 base, and 9 bases lay between the germline ends. This CDR3 has 16 residues. CDR1 LNHNV and CDR2 YYDKDF come from the germline V gene (reference sequence). The variable domain in full, completed from reference TRBV15 and TRBJ2-2, reads DAMVIQNPRYQVTQFGKPVTLSCSQTLNHNVMYWYQQKSSQAPKLLFHYYDKDFNNEADTPDNFQSRRPNTSFCFLDIRSPGLGDTAMYLCATSRDAGLNTGELFFGEGSRLTVL.

This clone is medium-sized by share. The CDR3 protein is CASSATGGAGTEAFF. DNA of the CDR3: TGTGCCAGCAGCGCAACAGGGGGCGCGGGGACTGAAGCTTTCTTT. V usage is TRBV9 and J usage is TRBJ1-1; TRBD1 aligns across 9 bases. CDR1 and CDR2 from the germline V gene are SGDLS and YYNGEE. With 3 bases clipped from V and 5 bases from J, the junction kept 8 bases outside the gene matches. The CDR3 totals 15 residues.

The rearrangement links TRBV28 to TRBJ2-7; 9 bases are a match to TRBD2. From germline, CDR1 is MDHEN and CDR2 SYDVKM. This CDR3 has 14 amino acids. V trimming: 7 bases; J trimming: 7 bases; junction bases outside the gene matches: 11. The CDR3 DNA follows: TGTGCCAGCAATCTTAGCGGGAGTCTAAGGGAGCAGTACTTC. This encodes CASNLSGSLREQYF.

This clone was seen a few times. Other DNA variants within this sample encode the same CDR3. The CDR3 sequence: CASSLSGTDTQYF. The CDR3 coding sequence is TGCGCCAGCAGCTTATCGGGCACAGATACGCAGTATTTT. V and J are TRBV5-1 and TRBJ2-3; D uncertain. This CDR3 region has 13 residues. Trimming stripped 2 bases from V and 1 base from J, with 5 bases between. From germline, CDR1 is SGHRS and CDR2 YFSETQ. Full variable domain (missing parts from reference TRBV5-1 and TRBJ2-3): KAGVTQTPRYLIKTRGQQVTLSCSPISGHRSVSWYQQTPGQGLQFLFEYFSETQRNKGNFPGRFSGRQFSNSRSEMNVSTLELGDSALYLCASSLSGTDTQYFGPGTRLTVL.

This rearrangement joins TRBV19 to TRBJ1-1; D is uncertain. CDR3 length: 13 residues. V gave up 5 bases and J gave up 0 bases, with 7 bases separating them. The V gene's germline CDR1 is LNHDA and CDR2 SQIVND (reference sequence). CDR3 nucleotide sequence: TGTGCCAGTAGTGCTGGAGTGAACACTGAAGCTTTCTTT. This translates into CASSAGVNTEAFF. Full variable domain (outside the CDR3, taken from reference TRBV19 and TRBJ1-1): DGGITQSPKYLFRKEGQNVTLSCEQNLNHDAMYWYRQDPGQGLRLIYYSQIVNDFQKGDIAEGYSVSREKKESFPLTVTSAQKNPTAFYLCASSAGVNTEAFFGQGTRLTVV.